This T cell receptor beta chain was found in a study of cytomegalovirus exposure and HLA in healthy donors. A multiplex PCR was run with 60 Vbeta primers and 13 Jbeta primers. Here immunoSEQ multiplex PCR was the method, and the copy in TCRdb shows in-frame clones only, minus some. This repertoire includes about 160,000 clones. The study, taken as a whole, reports: Common viral pathogens seemed, in a later analysis, to connect with several of the most significant clusters.

The CDR3 runs 17 residues. Trimming at V came to 5 bases and at J to 2 bases, leaving 12 bases not matched to a gene. Germline V gives CDR1 SGHTA, CDR2 FQGNSA. As regards this clone: No antigen is known for it.

The clonotype was recovered from a man aged 25 to 40 in good health and CMV-seronegative. This sequence joins TRBV7-2 and TRBJ2-7; 10 bases agree with TRBD2. The specimen was PBMCs. CDR3 in DNA: TGTGCCAGCAGCCCCGGTATGATAGCGGGAGGAACCTACGAGCAGTACTTC. Translation gives CASSPGMIAGGTYEQYF.